This TCR beta chain emerged from a study of naive and memory T cell subsets. The beta constant-region primer was an equimolar mix of two oligonucleotides covering TRBC1 and TRBC2. Four rounds of PCR amplified the ligated cDNA using nested alpha and beta constant-region primers plus SP2. The cDNA 3' end received a ligated single-stranded oligonucleotide carrying the SP2 primer and a 12-nucleotide UMI. Via MiXCR, TCRdb re-called the UMI-ligation and nested PCR reads, giving one row per CDR3 protein. Here the sample spans 95,000 to 150,000 distinct CDR3 sequences, roughly 32% being singletons. CMV status came from CD4+ T cell IFNgamma after overnight CMV lysate stimulation of fresh PBMCs. Study outcomes and limitations: The power law exponent of TCR abundance differed between naive and memory cells. From naive to CM, EM and EMRA, diversity decreased and Gini increased.

Points on this clonotype: Its antigen is as yet unknown.

There are 17 residues in the CDR3. Germline CDR1 reads MDHEN; CDR2 reads SYDVKM. The V end lost 3 bases, the J end lost 1 base, and 16 bases lay between the germline ends. The sample consisted of central memory CD4+ T cells from blood. The chain has TRBV28 and TRBJ1-5; D call uncertain. The TCR sequence derives from a human donor in good health. DNA of the CDR3: TGTGCCAGCAGTTTCCCCTTGGCCCCTTGGAGCAATCAGCCCCAGCATTTT. Amino acid sequence: CASSFPLAPWSNQPQHF. Full variable domain (outside the CDR3, taken from reference TRBV28 and TRBJ1-5): DVKVTQSSRYLVKRTGEKVFLECVQDMDHENMFWYRQDPGLGLRLIYFSYDVKMKEKGDIPEGYSVSREKKERFSLILESASTNQTSMYLCASSFPLAPWSNQPQHFGDGTRLSIL.